The source of this T cell receptor (beta chain) is a study of blood T cell repertoires in COVID-19 (TCRdb year 2020). For context, the study as a whole: Collaborator samples came from the United States, Italy and Spain and covered acute and convalescent phases of COVID-19. The prospective study material was composed of cDNA or gDNA derived from T cells, B-cell-depleted T cells, or PBMCs. Subjects who had been exposed to COVID-19, were actively infected with it, or had recovered from it provided the deeply sampled blood TCRbeta repertoires that made up the dataset. The repertoires were made available in a free public database intended to serve as a resource for research on the immune response to SARS-CoV-2. The samples were drawn from the first 160 participants of the ongoing ImmuneRACE study and from 1,254 subjects provided by 6 global collaborators. Nearly every sample came with metadata listing a de-identified subject ID, COVID-19 status, age in years and sex. HLA class I and class II types, where available, came from metadata supplied by the sample provider rather than from assay-based typing. Broad study findings and their caveats: The quantity of clinical and demographic metadata differed by source and by participant and was supplied without curation.

Collaborating institutions collected whole blood in K2EDTA tubes following their own protocols. For TCRbeta analysis, collaborators shipped samples in one of three forms: frozen whole blood, isolated PBMCs, or DNA extracted from either of those sample types. TCRbeta CDR3 regions were amplified from genomic DNA using the immunoSEQ Assay, a bias-controlled multiplex PCR. The authors' pipeline ran thus. The number of nucleated cells in each sample was estimated from the amplification of reference gene primers within the assay. To quantify the absolute abundance of each unique TCRbeta CDR3 rearrangement, sequence reads were collapsed and filtered. For each sample, productive Simpson clonality was calculated as the square root of Simpson's diversity index over productive rearrangements. TCRdb mirrors the immuneACCESS table, restricted to in-frame sequences. Some clones are absent from its copies; in checked studies, under half trace to an unresolved V gene, and the reason for the others is unknown. V, J and clone size are taken as reported in that table, and D and trimming were inferred from the DNA itself. In all, the sample holds 65,000 to 95,000 clones, and about 80% of those were seen once. Around 5% of the sample comes from the top ten.

In the case of this clone: This receptor's antigen is unknown. Base quality data are lacking; no much larger clone is found one base away.

There are 14 amino acids in the CDR3, from cysteine to phenylalanine inclusive. Only the CDR3 part of the read is kept: 42 bases, read in frame from the first base. CDR1 and CDR2 are drawn from the germline V gene: SGHDT, YYEEEE. Ends trimmed: V by 6 bases, J by 2 bases; bases unmatched to a gene: 6. This clonotype was sampled from a man aged 45 to 65 with active or convalescent COVID-19. The receptor chain draws on TRBV5-6 and TRBJ2-5; 8 bases in between match TRBD1. The sequenced material came from peripheral blood. The nucleotide sequence reads as follows: TGTGCCAGCACCTATGGACAGGGACAAGAGACCCAGTACTTC. Its amino acids are CASTYGQGQETQYF.